The 4 T cell receptor beta chains in this list originate from one sample, sequenced in a study of T cells after yellow fever vaccination. TCRdb fed the 5' RACE reads into MiXCR, producing one record per CDR3 protein. The sample records 500,000 to 650,000 distinct CDR3 sequences, about 12% being singletons. This sample comprised PBMCs, obtained on the day of the yellow fever booster vaccination. These receptors all come from a man in his thirties or forties who received the YFV17D yellow fever vaccine.

This clonotype was counted ten times or more. The rearrangement uses TRBV20-1 and TRBJ2-1, with TRBD1 as a possible D gene (7 bases). The CDR3 length is 17 residues. The V end lost 0 bases, the J end lost 8 bases, and 23 bases lay between the germline ends. Germline V CDR1 and CDR2: DFQATT, SNEGSKA (reference sequence). This chain's CDR3 is CSARDLLSGNTGDEQFF. The DNA of the CDR3 is TGCAGTGCTAGAGATCTACTTAGCGGAAACACAGGGGATGAGCAGTTCTTC.

This clonotype was recorded many times. The chain joins TRBV24-1 to TRBJ2-1, with 7 nucleotides matching TRBD1. After removal of 4 bases from V and 7 bases from J, the junction contained 6 bases not matched to a gene. The CDR3 runs to 14 residues. Germline V gives CDR1 KGHDR, CDR2 SFDVKD. In DNA form, the CDR3 reads TGTGCCACCAGTGACTCGACAGGGATAAATGAGCAGTTCTTC. Protein product: CATSDSTGINEQFF.

V gene TRBV5-1 combines with J gene TRBJ2-5; D possibly corresponds to TRBD2 (6 bases). V was trimmed by 4 bases and J by 4 bases, leaving 17 bases between them. The germline V gene encodes CDR1 SGHRS and CDR2 YFSETQ. The CDR3 has 15 residues. CDR3 coding DNA: TGCGCCAGCAGCCTGCACCCTAGCGCGGTAGAGACCCAGTACTTC. Protein sequence: CASSLHPSAVETQYF.

This clonotype was seen a few times. The V and J genes are TRBV5-6 and TRBJ2-5; 7 bases agree with TRBD1. After removal of 5 bases from V and 5 bases from J, the junction contained 6 bases not matched to a gene. The CDR3 totals 13 residues. Germline V lookup: CDR1 SGHDT, CDR2 YYEEEE. The CDR3 sequence is CASRPTGVETQYF. CDR3 nucleotides: TGTGCCAGCAGACCCACAGGGGTCGAGACCCAGTACTTC. Variable domain in full (rest from reference TRBV5-6 and TRBJ2-5): DAGVTQSPTHLIKTRGQQVTLRCSPKSGHDTVSWYQQALGQGPQFIFQYYEEEERQRGNFPDRFSGHQFPNYSSELNVNALLLGDSALYLCASRPTGVETQYFGPGTRLLVL.